These 10 T cell receptor beta chains were sequenced from one sample in a study of cytomegalovirus exposure and HLA in healthy donors. The PCR ran on 60 Vbeta and 13 Jbeta primers. Method: immunoSEQ multiplex PCR; TCRdb's copy keeps in-frame clones and lacks some. Among 150,000 to 200,000 clones listed, 80% to 90% were seen once. Sequencing was carried out using PBMCs. These receptors were taken from a man aged 40-50 years in good health and CMV-seropositive.

About this clone itself: Distinct nucleotide sequences in the sample also encode this CDR3. V usage is TRBV7-3 and J usage is TRBJ2-1; 8 nucleotides agree with TRBD2. The J segment lost 7 bases and the V segment lost 2 bases, leaving 4 bases of the junction unmatched. Germline values: CDR1 SGHTA, CDR2 FQGTGA. CDR3 length: 14 amino acids. The CDR3 DNA reads as TGTGCCAGCAGCTTAGCGGGAGGCCATAATGAGCAGTTCTTC. Encoded protein: CASSLAGGHNEQFF.

The chain couples TRBV5-4 to TRBJ1-1; D gene ambiguous. The CDR3 extends over 14 amino acids. In germline, CDR1 is SGHNT, CDR2 YYREEE (reference sequence). Trimming took off 4 bases at V and 0 bases at J, with 10 bases between the two ends. CDR3 region: CASSPEAMNTEAFF. CDR3 nucleotide sequence: TGTGCCAGCAGCCCCGAGGCAATGAACACTGAAGCTTTCTTT. Looking up the rest from reference TRBV5-4 and TRBJ1-1 gives the full variable domain: ETGVTQSPTHLIKTRGQQVTLRCSSQSGHNTVSWYQQALGQGPQFIFQYYREEENGRGNFPPRFSGLQFPNYSSELNVNALELDDSALYLCASSPEAMNTEAFFGQGTRLTVV.

This chain connects TRBV6-5 to TRBJ2-1; D is perhaps TRBD2 (6 bases). Germline V lookup: CDR1 MNHEY, CDR2 SVGAGI. The CDR3 has 13 amino acids. V was trimmed by 0 bases and J by 7 bases, leaving 7 bases between them. The CDR3 loop is CASSYSGTNEQFF. CDR3 bases: TGTGCCAGCAGTTACTCGGGGACTAATGAGCAGTTCTTC.

V is TRBV29-1 and J is TRBJ2-7; D is possibly TRBD2 (5 bases). Trimming took 4 bases from V and 7 from J, leaving 11 bases between them. The CDR3 consists of 11 residues. From germline, CDR1 is SQVTM and CDR2 ANQGSEA. The CDR3 DNA follows: TGCAGCGTTGGACACCCGGGGGAGCAGTACTTC. Encoded protein: CSVGHPGEQYF.

The chain is built from TRBV15 and TRBJ2-2, with D possibly TRBD2 on 5 matching bases. Germline V gives CDR1 LNHNV, CDR2 YYDKDF (reference sequence). The CDR3 is made up of 17 amino acids. V was trimmed by 2 bases and J by 0 bases, leaving 13 bases between them. In DNA, the CDR3 is TGTGCCACCAGCAGACCAGCCGGACTCGCGAACACCGGGGAGCTGTTTTTT. This encodes CATSRPAGLANTGELFF.

CDR3 coding DNA: TGTGCCAGCAGTTTTCCAGGGGGCCTACATGGCTACACCTTC. Its protein is CASSFPGGLHGYTF. The chain recombines TRBV28 with TRBJ1-2; 8 nucleotides line up with TRBD1. V lost 3 bases to trimming and J lost 6 bases; unmatched junction nucleotides: 6. The CDR3 totals 14 residues. Germline V lookup: CDR1 MDHEN, CDR2 SYDVKM.

The table lists this clone with a count of one. The chain combines TRBV28 with TRBJ2-1; 12 nucleotides agree with TRBD2. The CDR3 runs to 16 residues. V was clipped by 5 bases and J by 4 bases; unmatched bases: 6. The germline CDR1 and CDR2 sequences are MDHEN and SYDVKM. The CDR3 is CASSQTSGRLYNEQFF. CDR3 sequence (DNA): TGTGCCAGCAGTCAGACTAGCGGGAGACTGTACAATGAGCAGTTCTTC.

This chain joins TRBV6-5 and TRBJ1-1; D remains ambiguous. Germline lookup yields CDR1 MNHEY and CDR2 SVGAGI. The CDR3 length is 13 residues. Deletions cut 6 bases from V and 5 bases from J, with 13 bases between. The CDR3 DNA sequence: TGTGCCAGCAGGGGCGGGGTAGAAACTGAAGCTTTCTTT. Translation gives CASRGGVETEAFF.

The V and J genes are TRBV10-3 and TRBJ1-5; D unresolved. CDR3 length equals 15 residues. Trimming stripped 2 bases from V and 0 bases from J, with 8 bases between. Germline CDR1 is ENHRY and CDR2 is SYGVKD. The chain's CDR3 is CAISEPGHSNQPQHF. The CDR3 nucleotides are TGTGCCATCAGTGAGCCAGGCCATAGCAATCAGCCCCAGCATTTT.

This chain uses TRBV5-1 with TRBJ2-5; D remains unclear. The last part of the DNA fits TRBJ2-7 better; the J call may be wrong. Per germline, CDR1 SGHRS and CDR2 YFSETQ. This CDR3 spans 16 amino acids. The CDR3 is CASSLAAAFPRPEQYF. In nucleotides, the CDR3 is TGCGCCAGCAGCTTGGCGGCGGCGTTTCCCCGTCCCGAGCAGTACTTC.